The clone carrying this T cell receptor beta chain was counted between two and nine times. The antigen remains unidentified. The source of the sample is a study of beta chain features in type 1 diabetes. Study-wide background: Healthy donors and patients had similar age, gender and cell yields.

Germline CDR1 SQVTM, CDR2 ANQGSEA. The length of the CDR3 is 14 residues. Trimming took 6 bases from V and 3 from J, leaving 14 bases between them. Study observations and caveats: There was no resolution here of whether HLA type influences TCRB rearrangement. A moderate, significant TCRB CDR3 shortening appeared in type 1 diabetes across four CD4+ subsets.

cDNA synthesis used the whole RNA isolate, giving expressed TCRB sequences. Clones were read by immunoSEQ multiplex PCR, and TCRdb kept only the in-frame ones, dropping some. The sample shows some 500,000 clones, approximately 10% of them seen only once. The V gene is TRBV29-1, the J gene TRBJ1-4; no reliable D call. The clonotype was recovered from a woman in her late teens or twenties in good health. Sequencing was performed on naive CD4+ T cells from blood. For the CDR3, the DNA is TGCAGCGTCGCAGATTCGGGCGCTAATGAAAAACTGTTTTTT. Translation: CSVADSGANEKLFF. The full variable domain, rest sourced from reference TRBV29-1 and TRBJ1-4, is SAVISQKPSRDICQRGTSLTIQCQVDSQVTMMFWYRQQPGQSLTLIATANQGSEATYESGFVIDKFPISRPNLTFSTLTVSNMSPEDSSIYLCSVADSGANEKLFFGSGTQLSVL.